This T cell receptor beta chain originates from a study of blood T cells in healthy people across ages. General study points: Whereas aged donors had fewer naive CD4+ cells, long-lived donors had more of them and higher diversity.

At least ten counts were recorded for this clonotype. No antigen is known for it. Trimming left V 4 bases short and J 2 bases short, with 9 bases between. The CDR3 covers 13 residues. Germline assignment: CDR1 SGHRS and CDR2 YFSETQ. Then a second PCR, running roughly 7 to 11 cycles, was carried out with a sample-barcoded 5' primer and a J-beta primer mix. Every cDNA molecule bore a tag from a template-switch adaptor containing 12 random nucleotides. TCRdb passed the 5' RACE reads through MiXCR, listing each CDR3 protein once. The sample lists about a million distinct CDR3 sequences; approximately 49% were seen once.

Sequences were obtained from blood. V and J are TRBV5-1 and TRBJ1-1; D is possibly TRBD1 (5 bases). The source of this sequence is a man aged 30 to 45 in good health. The DNA of the CDR3 is TGCGCCAGCAGCCCAGGGCCCAACACTGAAGCTTTCTTT. It specifies CASSPGPNTEAFF.